Presented here are 5 T cell receptor beta chains from one specimen sequenced in a study of blood T cell repertoires in COVID-19. Method: immunoSEQ multiplex PCR; TCRdb's copy keeps in-frame clones and lacks some. The sample lists a few hundred thousand clones; about nine tenths were seen once. Sequenced sample: PBMCs or T cells enriched from blood (not recorded which). The source is a man aged 25 to 40 who had recovered from COVID-19.

This sequence joins TRBV2 and TRBJ2-1; 15 nucleotides agree with TRBD2. Unmatched junction bases numbered 2, after V lost 4 bases and J lost 7 bases. The CDR3 runs 15 residues. The germline V gene encodes CDR1 SNHLY and CDR2 FYNNEI. CDR3 nucleotides: TGTGCCAGCAGTGCCGGGACTAGCGGGGGGAATGAGCAGTTCTTC. This sequence encodes CASSAGTSGGNEQFF.

The genes are TRBV4-1 and TRBJ2-5, with 10 bases lining up with TRBD2. The CDR3 sequence is 19 residues long. Germline V gives CDR1 MGHRA, CDR2 YSYEKL. The junction had 18 bases not matched to a gene; V was cut back by 4 bases and J by 4 bases. CDR3 in amino acids: CASSRQMGGSGGVGETQYF. The CDR3 nucleotides read TGCGCCAGCAGCCGCCAGATGGGAGGCAGCGGGGGGGTCGGAGAGACCCAGTACTTC.

The J gene is TRBJ2-7, the V gene TRBV19, with D possibly TRBD1 on 5 matching bases. Trimming took off 7 bases at V and 5 bases at J, with 15 bases between the two ends. This CDR3 is 13 amino acids long. Germline V gene data show CDR1 as LNHDA and CDR2 as SQIVND (reference sequence). As DNA, the CDR3 is TGTGCCAGTACCACAGGCCCTAAGAACGAGCAGTACTTC. Translation gives CASTTGPKNEQYF.

J is TRBJ1-4 and V is TRBV18; D is unresolved. CDR3 length equals 14 residues. With 4 bases removed from V and 12 bases from J, the gap between germline ends came to 18 bases. Germline V gene sequence: CDR1 KGHSH, CDR2 LQKENI. The DNA of the CDR3 is TGTGCCAGCTCACTCGGACGCCCGGGGTTTGAACTGTTTTTT. Translation: CASSLGRPGFELFF. The complete variable domain, with remaining parts taken from reference TRBV18 and TRBJ1-4, reads NAGVMQNPRHLVRRRGQEARLRCSPMKGHSHVYWYRQLPEEGLKFMVYLQKENIIDESGMPKERFSAEFPKEGPSILRIQQVVRGDSAAYFCASSLGRPGFELFFGSGTQLSVL.

This chain joins TRBV7-9 and TRBJ2-3, with D possibly being TRBD2 (6 bases). Germline lookup yields CDR1 SEHNR and CDR2 FQNEAQ (reference sequence). V was pared by 5 bases and J by 6 bases, with 15 bases between. The CDR3 length is 14 residues. The CDR3 nucleotides are TGTGCCAGCAGCGGAGTCCTAGCGCCGGATACGCAGTATTTT. Its translation is CASSGVLAPDTQYF.